This T cell receptor beta chain was sequenced during a study of CD8 T cells in ankylosing spondylitis. Study observations and caveats: Clones that were linked to disease were CD8+ and were relatively rare in peripheral blood. Enrichment of disease-linked clones was reportedly significant in matched ankylosing spondylitis synovial fluid. Certain motif variants had earlier appeared in reactive arthritis synovial fluid and blood. Ankylosing spondylitis blood appeared to be characterized by a TCR beta motif of about 8 highly homologous variants.

In this sample, this clonotype turned up many times. Its antigen is not known. V trimming: 5 bases; J trimming: 3 bases; junction bases outside the gene matches: 8. There are 15 residues in the CDR3. CDR1 and CDR2 from the germline V gene are SEHNR and FQNEAQ (reference sequence). Making the TCR beta libraries involved quantitative 5'-RACE with molecular barcodes. TCRdb called the 5' RACE reads again in MiXCR, with one record for every CDR3 protein. The sample consists of fewer than 550,000 distinct CDR3 sequences, about 5.7% of them appearing once. The TCR was taken from a male donor with ankylosing spondylitis. The rearrangement uses TRBV7-9 and TRBJ2-7; TRBD1 matches 9 bases. Sequencing was performed on blood, either unsorted or a sorted T cell fraction (not recorded which). CDR3 nucleotide sequence: TGTGCCAGCAGCCACCGACAGGGGGTTTTCTACGAGCAGTACTTC. Its protein product is CASSHRQGVFYEQYF.